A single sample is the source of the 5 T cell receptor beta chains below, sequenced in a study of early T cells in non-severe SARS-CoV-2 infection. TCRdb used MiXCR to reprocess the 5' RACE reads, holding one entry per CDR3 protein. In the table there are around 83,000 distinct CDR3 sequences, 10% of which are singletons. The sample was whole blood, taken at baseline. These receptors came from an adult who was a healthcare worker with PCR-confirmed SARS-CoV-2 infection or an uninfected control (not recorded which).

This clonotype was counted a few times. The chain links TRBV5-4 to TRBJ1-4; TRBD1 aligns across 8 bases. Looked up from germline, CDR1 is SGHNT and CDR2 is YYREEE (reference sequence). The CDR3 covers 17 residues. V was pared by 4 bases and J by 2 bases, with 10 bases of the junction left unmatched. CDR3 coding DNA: TGTGCCAGCAGCCGGGGTTTGCAGGGGGCCACTAATGAAAAACTGTTTTTT. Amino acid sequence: CASSRGLQGATNEKLFF.

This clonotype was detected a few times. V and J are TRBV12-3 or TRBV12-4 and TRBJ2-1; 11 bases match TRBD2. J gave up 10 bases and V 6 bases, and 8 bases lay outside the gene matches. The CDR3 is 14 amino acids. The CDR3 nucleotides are TGTGCCAGCAGGACTAGCGGGATGGTTTGGGAGCAGTTCTTC. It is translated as CASRTSGMVWEQFF.

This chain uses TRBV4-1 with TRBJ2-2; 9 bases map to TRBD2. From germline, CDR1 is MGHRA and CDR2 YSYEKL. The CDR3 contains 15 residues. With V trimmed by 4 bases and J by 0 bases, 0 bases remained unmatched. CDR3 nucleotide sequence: TGCGCCAGCAGCCGGACTAGCGCGAACACCGGGGAGCTGTTTTTT. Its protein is CASSRTSANTGELFF.

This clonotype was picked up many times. As DNA, the CDR3 is TGCAGCATCGGGACAGGGCTTGAAGCTTTCTTT. This sequence encodes CSIGTGLEAFF. J is TRBJ1-1 and V is TRBV29-1, with TRBD1 identical over 9 bases. This CDR3 is 11 amino acids long. Germline values: CDR1 SQVTM, CDR2 ANQGSEA. The J segment lost 7 bases and the V segment lost 8 bases, leaving 5 bases of the junction unmatched. Using reference TRBV29-1 and TRBJ1-1 for the parts outside the CDR3, the full variable domain is SAVISQKPSRDICQRGTSLTIQCQVDSQVTMMFWYRQQPGQSLTLIATANQGSEATYESGFVIDKFPISRPNLTFSTLTVSNMSPEDSSIYLCSIGTGLEAFFGQGTRLTVV.

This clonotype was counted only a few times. CDR3 in DNA: TGTGCCAGCAGCCCACGACCAACCACACCCACCTACGAGCAGTACTTC. The encoded protein is CASSPRPTTPTYEQYF. The rearrangement links TRBV11-1 to TRBJ2-7; D call uncertain. Deletions cut 5 bases from V and 2 bases from J, with 19 bases between. The germline V gene has CDR1 SGHAT and CDR2 FQDESV (reference sequence). The CDR3 extends over 16 amino acids.